A selection of T cell receptor beta chains follows, all from one sample in a study of blood T cell repertoires in COVID-19. Data came from immunoSEQ multiplex PCR; TCRdb stores just in-frame clones and leaves some out. The profile shows roughly 150,000 clones, more than 75% of them singletons. The sequencing input was peripheral blood. The receptors originated from a human donor in a cohort sampled during active COVID-19. CDR3s include the opening cysteine and the closing phenylalanine or tryptophan. Each record gives: J gene, clone size, D gene, V gene, CDR3 protein, CDR3 DNA. A D gene is named only where the DNA matches it firmly. Not every row has a clone size; where given, it reads once, few, many or a size class.

j_gene: TRBJ2-3; abundance: .; d_gene: TRBD2; v_gene: TRBV10-3; CDR3aa: CAISSGGVTDTQYF; CDR3nt: TGTGCCATCAGCTCTGGGGGGGTCACAGATACGCAGTATTTT
j_gene: TRBJ2-1; abundance: .; d_gene: .; v_gene: TRBV2; CDR3aa: CASSDSNSYNEQFF; CDR3nt: TGTGCCAGCAGCGACTCTAACTCCTACAATGAGCAGTTCTTC
j_gene: TRBJ2-1; abundance: .; d_gene: TRBD1; v_gene: TRBV6-5; CDR3aa: CASSRQGPENEQFF; CDR3nt: TGTGCCAGCAGCAGACAGGGGCCTGAGAATGAGCAGTTCTTC
j_gene: TRBJ2-3; abundance: .; d_gene: .; v_gene: TRBV5-1; CDR3aa: CASNEPGTSTDTQYF; CDR3nt: TGCGCCAGCAACGAACCCGGGACTAGCACAGATACGCAGTATTTT
j_gene: TRBJ1-5; abundance: once; d_gene: .; v_gene: TRBV4-1; CDR3aa: CASSRARDSNQPQHF; CDR3nt: TGCGCCAGCAGCCGAGCTCGGGATAGCAATCAGCCCCAGCATTTT
j_gene: TRBJ2-7; abundance: .; d_gene: TRBD2; v_gene: TRBV3-1/TRBV3-2; CDR3aa: CASSQGLGSYEQYF; CDR3nt: TGTGCCAGCAGCCAGGGACTAGGTTCCTACGAGCAGTACTTC
j_gene: TRBJ2-1; abundance: .; d_gene: .; v_gene: TRBV13; CDR3aa: CASSSSRGLDEQFF; CDR3nt: TGTGCCAGCAGCTCCAGCAGAGGCCTGGATGAGCAGTTCTTC
j_gene: TRBJ2-7; abundance: .; d_gene: .; v_gene: TRBV5-5; CDR3aa: CASSLRVGAGQGEQYF; CDR3nt: TGTGCCAGCAGCTTGAGGGTTGGGGCAGGACAAGGGGAGCAGTACTTC
j_gene: TRBJ2-7; abundance: once; d_gene: .; v_gene: TRBV10-3; CDR3aa: CAISDQGEQYF; CDR3nt: TGTGCCATCAGTGACCAGGGCGAGCAGTACTTC
j_gene: TRBJ2-1; abundance: many; d_gene: .; v_gene: TRBV5-4; CDR3aa: CASSHRGSYEQFF; CDR3nt: TGTGCCAGCAGTCACCGGGGGTCCTATGAGCAGTTCTTC
j_gene: TRBJ2-1; abundance: .; d_gene: TRBD1; v_gene: TRBV5-1; CDR3aa: CASSFEDRGYNEQFF; CDR3nt: TGCGCCAGCAGCTTTGAGGACAGGGGATACAATGAGCAGTTCTTC
j_gene: TRBJ1-2; abundance: .; d_gene: .; v_gene: TRBV27; CDR3aa: CASSLNPEFGGYTF; CDR3nt: TGTGCCAGCAGTTTAAATCCTGAGTTTGGTGGCTACACCTTC
j_gene: TRBJ2-3; abundance: .; d_gene: .; v_gene: TRBV6-4; CDR3aa: CASSDLKSGTDTQYF; CDR3nt: TGTGCCAGCAGTGACCTGAAGTCAGGGACAGATACGCAGTATTTT
j_gene: TRBJ2-2; abundance: .; d_gene: TRBD2; v_gene: TRBV7-2; CDR3aa: CASSTRLAANTGELFF; CDR3nt: TGTGCCAGCAGCACCAGACTAGCGGCGAACACCGGGGAGCTGTTTTTT
j_gene: TRBJ1-5; abundance: .; d_gene: TRBD1; v_gene: TRBV6-6; CDR3aa: CASSYSTGSDQPQHF; CDR3nt: TGTGCCAGCAGTTACTCGACAGGGTCGGATCAGCCCCAGCATTTT
j_gene: TRBJ2-1; abundance: few; d_gene: TRBD1; v_gene: TRBV10-3; CDR3aa: CAISAGQGVKNNEQFF; CDR3nt: TGTGCCATCAGTGCGGGACAGGGGGTGAAGAACAATGAGCAGTTCTTC
j_gene: TRBJ1-1; abundance: .; d_gene: .; v_gene: TRBV28; CDR3aa: CASSVISRRETEAFF; CDR3nt: TGTGCCAGCAGCGTTATCTCCAGGCGGGAGACTGAAGCTTTCTTT
j_gene: TRBJ2-2; abundance: .; d_gene: .; v_gene: TRBV6-5; CDR3aa: CASSYTDRTGELFF; CDR3nt: TGTGCCAGCAGTTACACCGACAGGACCGGGGAGCTGTTTTTT
j_gene: TRBJ2-1; abundance: .; d_gene: TRBD2; v_gene: TRBV5-4; CDR3aa: CASSREGPSWVREQFF; CDR3nt: TGTGCCAGCAGCCGGGAGGGCCCAAGTTGGGTACGTGAGCAGTTCTTC
j_gene: TRBJ1-4; abundance: once; d_gene: .; v_gene: TRBV11-2; CDR3aa: CASSQNRGSGEKLFF; CDR3nt: TGTGCCAGCAGCCAAAATAGGGGGTCAGGGGAAAAACTGTTTTTT
j_gene: TRBJ1-3; abundance: .; d_gene: .; v_gene: TRBV15; CDR3aa: CATTREPGNTIYF; CDR3nt: TGTGCCACCACCCGGGAACCCGGAAACACCATATATTTT
j_gene: TRBJ2-7; abundance: .; d_gene: .; v_gene: TRBV7-9; CDR3aa: CASSLVTGIHYEQYF; CDR3nt: TGTGCCAGCAGCTTAGTAACAGGAATACACTACGAGCAGTACTTC
j_gene: TRBJ2-3; abundance: .; d_gene: .; v_gene: TRBV19; CDR3aa: CASSIGQVPYF; CDR3nt: TGTGCCAGTAGTATAGGGCAGGTCCCGTATTTT
j_gene: TRBJ2-2; abundance: .; d_gene: TRBD2; v_gene: TRBV27; CDR3aa: CASSFRLAGGLNTGELFF; CDR3nt: TGTGCCAGCAGTTTCAGGCTAGCGGGGGGGTTAAACACCGGGGAGCTGTTTTTT
j_gene: TRBJ1-2; abundance: .; d_gene: TRBD1; v_gene: TRBV6-5; CDR3aa: CASSPDRGHYGYTF; CDR3nt: TGTGCCAGCAGCCCGGACAGGGGCCACTATGGCTACACCTTC
j_gene: TRBJ2-3; abundance: .; d_gene: TRBD1; v_gene: TRBV2; CDR3aa: CASSPLTGGGTDTQYF; CDR3nt: TGTGCCAGCAGTCCCTTGACAGGGGGGGGCACAGATACGCAGTATTTT
j_gene: TRBJ2-7; abundance: .; d_gene: .; v_gene: TRBV27; CDR3aa: CARIETGLTYEQYF; CDR3nt: TGTGCCAGAATAGAAACCGGGTTAACCTACGAGCAGTACTTC
j_gene: TRBJ1-1; abundance: .; d_gene: TRBD1; v_gene: TRBV28; CDR3aa: CASSALPGQILNTEAFF; CDR3nt: TGTGCCAGCAGTGCCCTTCCGGGACAGATTTTGAACACTGAAGCTTTCTTT
j_gene: TRBJ1-2; abundance: .; d_gene: .; v_gene: TRBV29-1; CDR3aa: CSVEKGGTFNYGYTF; CDR3nt: TGCAGCGTTGAAAAGGGGGGGACGTTTAACTATGGCTACACCTTC
j_gene: TRBJ1-6; abundance: .; d_gene: TRBD1; v_gene: TRBV15; CDR3aa: CATSRPGQGYNSPLHF; CDR3nt: TGTGCCACCAGCAGACCGGGACAGGGCTATAATTCACCCCTCCACTTT
j_gene: TRBJ1-4; abundance: once; d_gene: TRBD1; v_gene: TRBV7-8; CDR3aa: CASSVRQGADEKLFF; CDR3nt: TGTGCCAGCAGCGTAAGACAGGGGGCGGACGAAAAACTGTTTTTT
j_gene: TRBJ1-1; abundance: .; d_gene: .; v_gene: TRBV3-1/TRBV3-2; CDR3aa: CASSLSGGQTEAFF; CDR3nt: TGTGCCAGCAGCCTCTCGGGGGGGCAGACTGAAGCTTTCTTT
j_gene: TRBJ2-5; abundance: .; d_gene: TRBD2; v_gene: TRBV3-1/TRBV3-2; CDR3aa: CASSQDRLAGQETQYF; CDR3nt: TGTGCCAGCAGCCAAGATCGACTAGCGGGGCAAGAGACCCAGTACTTC
j_gene: TRBJ1-3; abundance: .; d_gene: .; v_gene: TRBV12-3/TRBV12-4; CDR3aa: CASKGVYGNTIYF; CDR3nt: TGTGCCAGCAAAGGGGTATATGGAAACACCATATATTTT
j_gene: TRBJ2-1; abundance: .; d_gene: TRBD2; v_gene: TRBV7-9; CDR3aa: CASTQPPGTSGPRSEQFF; CDR3nt: TGTGCCAGCACTCAACCCCCCGGGACTAGCGGCCCAAGAAGTGAGCAGTTCTTC
j_gene: TRBJ2-1; abundance: .; d_gene: TRBD2; v_gene: TRBV7-9; CDR3aa: CASSAEGLAGGSYNEQFF; CDR3nt: TGTGCCAGCAGCGCCGAGGGACTAGCGGGAGGATCCTACAATGAGCAGTTCTTC
j_gene: TRBJ1-1; abundance: .; d_gene: .; v_gene: TRBV13; CDR3aa: CASSLEDFEAFF; CDR3nt: TGTGCCAGCAGTCTCGAGGACTTTGAAGCTTTCTTT
j_gene: TRBJ2-5; abundance: .; d_gene: .; v_gene: TRBV4-1; CDR3aa: CASSQLDSGETQYF; CDR3nt: TGCGCCAGCAGCCAACTGGACTCGGGAGAGACCCAGTACTTC
j_gene: TRBJ2-7; abundance: .; d_gene: TRBD2; v_gene: TRBV4-1; CDR3aa: CASSRGTSGNYEQYF; CDR3nt: TGCGCCAGCAGCCGCGGGACTAGCGGGAATTACGAGCAGTACTTC
j_gene: TRBJ2-3; abundance: .; d_gene: TRBD2; v_gene: TRBV19; CDR3aa: CASSVSGGGTDTQYF; CDR3nt: TGTGCCAGTAGTGTTAGCGGGGGGGGCACAGATACGCAGTATTTT
j_gene: TRBJ2-7; abundance: .; d_gene: TRBD2; v_gene: TRBV7-9; CDR3aa: CASSPPTGLAGGREQYF; CDR3nt: TGTGCCAGCAGCCCACCCACGGGACTAGCGGGGGGCCGGGAGCAGTACTTC
j_gene: TRBJ2-7; abundance: .; d_gene: .; v_gene: TRBV9; CDR3aa: CASSVAGNYEQYF; CDR3nt: TGTGCCAGCAGCGTAGCGGGGAACTACGAGCAGTACTTC
j_gene: TRBJ1-6; abundance: .; d_gene: .; v_gene: TRBV19; CDR3aa: CASSTGFGNSPLHF; CDR3nt: TGTGCCAGTAGTACAGGGTTCGGAAATTCACCCCTCCACTTT
j_gene: TRBJ2-4; abundance: .; d_gene: TRBD1; v_gene: TRBV10-3; CDR3aa: CAISERDRAGKNIQYF; CDR3nt: TGTGCCATCAGTGAGCGGGACAGGGCCGGTAAAAACATTCAGTACTTC
j_gene: TRBJ2-1; abundance: .; d_gene: TRBD1; v_gene: TRBV10-3; CDR3aa: CAIRGTGFSPTYNEQFF; CDR3nt: TGTGCCATCAGGGGGACAGGGTTTTCACCCACATACAATGAGCAGTTCTTC
j_gene: TRBJ2-5; abundance: .; d_gene: .; v_gene: TRBV7-9; CDR3aa: CASSLAGRQETQYF; CDR3nt: TGTGCCAGCAGCTTAGCTGGCAGGCAAGAGACCCAGTACTTC
j_gene: TRBJ1-1; abundance: .; d_gene: TRBD1; v_gene: TRBV7-2; CDR3aa: CASSSTGFTEAFF; CDR3nt: TGTGCCAGCAGCTCGACAGGGTTCACTGAAGCTTTCTTT
j_gene: TRBJ1-2; abundance: .; d_gene: .; v_gene: TRBV7-8; CDR3aa: CASSPVAGEGGYTF; CDR3nt: TGTGCCAGCAGCCCGGTTGCGGGAGAGGGTGGCTACACCTTC
j_gene: TRBJ1-2; abundance: few; d_gene: TRBD1; v_gene: TRBV7-3; CDR3aa: CASSLGQGANYGYTF; CDR3nt: TGTGCCAGCAGCTTAGGACAGGGAGCTAACTATGGCTACACCTTC
j_gene: TRBJ1-5; abundance: .; d_gene: .; v_gene: TRBV19; CDR3aa: CASSIATRGSNQPQHF; CDR3nt: TGTGCCAGTAGTATAGCTACCAGGGGAAGCAATCAGCCCCAGCATTTT
j_gene: TRBJ2-5; abundance: .; d_gene: TRBD1; v_gene: TRBV12-3/TRBV12-4; CDR3aa: CASSRQGTETQYF; CDR3nt: TGTGCCAGCAGTCGACAGGGGACGGAGACCCAGTACTTC
j_gene: TRBJ2-1; abundance: medium-sized; d_gene: .; v_gene: TRBV28; CDR3aa: CASSLPERKNNEQFF; CDR3nt: TGTGCCAGCAGTTTACCAGAGCGGAAAAACAATGAGCAGTTCTTC
j_gene: TRBJ1-6; abundance: .; d_gene: .; v_gene: TRBV28; CDR3aa: CASSFLPVNSPLHF; CDR3nt: TGTGCCAGCAGTTTTCTTCCAGTTAATTCACCCCTCCACTTT
j_gene: TRBJ2-1; abundance: .; d_gene: TRBD2; v_gene: TRBV6-5; CDR3aa: CASSREGGMSNEQFF; CDR3nt: TGTGCCAGCAGCCGGGAGGGGGGAATGAGCAATGAGCAGTTCTTC
j_gene: TRBJ1-3; abundance: once; d_gene: .; v_gene: TRBV24-1; CDR3aa: CATSDSGRPGNTIYF; CDR3nt: TGTGCCACCAGTGATTCTGGGAGGCCTGGAAACACCATATATTTT
j_gene: TRBJ2-1; abundance: .; d_gene: .; v_gene: TRBV10-3; CDR3aa: CAIGTPSYNEQFF; CDR3nt: TGTGCCATTGGGACTCCATCCTACAATGAGCAGTTCTTC
j_gene: TRBJ2-7; abundance: .; d_gene: TRBD1; v_gene: TRBV18; CDR3aa: CASSPPTGTGSYEQYF; CDR3nt: TGTGCCAGCTCACCACCGACCGGGACAGGGTCCTACGAGCAGTACTTC